What follows describes a single T cell receptor (beta chain). This record belongs to a study of blood T cell repertoires in COVID-19. The V and J ends lost 2 bases and 0 bases respectively, with 5 bases between them. The length of the CDR3 is 14 residues. Germline values: CDR1 SEHNR, CDR2 FQNEAQ (reference sequence). Method: immunoSEQ multiplex PCR; TCRdb's copy keeps in-frame clones and lacks some. The data contain more than 150,000 clones, nearly 85% of them singletons. The sequence was collected from a woman younger than 45 with acute or convalescent COVID-19. The chain recombines TRBV7-9 with TRBJ2-1; D is uncertain. The sample comprised peripheral blood. As DNA, the CDR3 is TGTGCCAGCAGCTTACAGGACTCCTACAATGAGCAGTTCTTC. Its protein product is CASSLQDSYNEQFF.